Sequencing of this TCR beta chain was carried out in a study of Ad26.COV2.S vaccination and SARS-CoV-2 variants. This clone appeared once. Its antigen is currently unknown. The treatment: 19 received Ad26.COV2.S at low or high dose, single or two shots; about five received placebo; per-sample allocation not given. After the first vaccine or placebo injection, samples were drawn on day 63. This person who donated was an adult of 18-55 years in Boston. SARS-CoV-2 spike from the Wuhan strain was encoded by the vaccine, an Ad26 vector. The repertoire was sequenced with immunoSEQ multiplex PCR; TCRdb's copy has only in-frame clones and lacks some. The sample carries 350,000 to 400,000 clones, over 75% recorded once. Overall study findings and caveats: There was reportedly substantial breadth in spike-specific CD8+ and CD4+ T cell responses after vaccination.

The clonotype comes from a person between 18 and 59 years old who received the Ad26.COV2.S COVID-19 vaccine or a placebo. The sample was peripheral blood, taken in a trial of Ad26.COV2.S vaccine versus placebo.

The chain's CDR3 is CASSSIQGATSSYEQYF. The CDR3 DNA reads as TGCGCCAGCAGCTCGATACAGGGGGCAACTAGCTCCTACGAGCAGTACTTC. This chain connects TRBV5-1 to TRBJ2-7; 9 bases are a match to TRBD1. The CDR3 is made up of 17 amino acids. V dropped 3 bases and J dropped 0; count of bases not matched to a gene: 10. CDR1 is SGHRS, CDR2 YFSETQ, per germline.